These 24 T cell receptor beta chains share one sample of origin, sequenced in a study of T-cell reconstitution after alpha-beta-depleted transplantation in children. A library of TCRbeta sequences, prepared with unique molecular identifiers, was generated. MiXCR was run by TCRdb on the PCR reads, yielding one entry per CDR3 protein. The table has 200,000 or so distinct CDR3 sequences, roughly 7.1% seen once; the top ten hold about 6%. The source was PBMCs, collected before TCRalphabeta/CD19-depleted stem cell transplant. The source of these receptors is a boy aged 2 to 10 with acute lymphoblastic leukemia, due to receive a stem cell transplant.

In its sample, this clonotype was seen many times. The V and J genes are TRBV12-3 or TRBV12-4 and TRBJ2-1; 11 nucleotides match TRBD2. The V segment lost 5 bases and the J segment 8 bases; nucleotides outside the gene matches: 17. There are 18 residues in the CDR3. The CDR3 spells CASSPQGVGTSGVDEQFF. The CDR3 bases are TGTGCCAGCAGTCCTCAGGGTGTTGGGACTAGCGGAGTGGATGAGCAGTTCTTC.

This clonotype was recorded many times. The V gene is TRBV11-2, the J gene TRBJ2-1; D perhaps matches TRBD2 (5 bases). The CDR3 length is 12 residues. Germline V gene sequence: CDR1 SGHAT, CDR2 FQNNGV. Trimming stripped 5 bases from V and 9 bases from J, with 11 bases between. CDR3 in DNA: TGTGCCAGCAGCAGGATGGGGAGTGAGCAGTTCTTC. The encoded protein is CASSRMGSEQFF.

This clonotype was observed many times. This chain links TRBV9 with TRBJ2-1, with D unclear. V gave up 2 bases and J gave up 0 bases, with 9 bases separating them. This CDR3 comprises 15 residues. Germline V lookup: CDR1 SGDLS, CDR2 YYNGEE. The CDR3 is CASSVGSSSYNEQFF. The CDR3 DNA reads as TGTGCCAGCAGCGTCGGCAGCAGCTCCTACAATGAGCAGTTCTTC.

This clonotype was seen repeatedly, ten times or more. This chain uses TRBV5-1 with TRBJ2-1; 9 bases align to TRBD1. The length of the CDR3 is 14 residues. Per germline, CDR1 SGHRS and CDR2 YFSETQ. The ends lost 4 bases at V and 7 bases at J; junction bases unmatched: 6. CDR3 residues: CASSMGQGENEQFF. CDR3 nucleotides: TGCGCCAGCAGCATGGGACAGGGAGAGAATGAGCAGTTCTTC.

The chain is built from TRBV6-5 and TRBJ1-6; perhaps TRBD1 as D (6 bases). Trimming left V 2 bases short and J 5 bases short, with 10 bases between. The CDR3 is 15 residues long. The V gene's germline CDR1 is MNHEY and CDR2 SVGAGI. CDR3 sequence reads: CASSYNREDNSPLHF. CDR3 coding DNA: TGTGCCAGCAGTTACAACAGGGAAGATAATTCACCCCTCCACTTT.

This clonotype appeared many times. The rearrangement uses TRBV15 and TRBJ2-3; the match to TRBD1 covers 7 bases. Germline V gene lookup returns CDR1 LNHNV and CDR2 YYDKDF (reference sequence). The V and J ends lost 0 bases and 7 bases, in that order; junction bases with no gene match: 10. This CDR3 region has 16 residues. The CDR3 loop is CATSRDLGRGINTQYF. The CDR3 DNA is TGTGCCACCAGCAGAGACCTGGGCAGGGGGATAAATACGCAGTATTTT.

This clonotype was recorded at least ten times. The rearrangement links TRBV6-2 or TRBV6-3 to TRBJ2-2; TRBD1 agrees at 8 bases. The CDR3 totals 12 residues. Germline values: CDR1 MNHEY, CDR2 SVGEGT. The V segment lost 10 bases and the J segment 3 bases; nucleotides outside the gene matches: 1. Here the CDR3 DNA reads TGTGCCACGACAGGGGACACCGGGGAGCTGTTTTTT. Translation gives CATTGDTGELFF.

This clonotype was detected many times. The rearrangement links TRBV20-1 to TRBJ2-2; tentative D call: TRBD2 (6 bases). Germline V lookup: CDR1 DFQATT, CDR2 SNEGSKA (reference sequence). V was trimmed by 0 bases and J by 7 bases, leaving 15 bases between them. This CDR3 is 15 amino acids long. The DNA for the CDR3 is TGCAGTGCTAGAGACGGAGGGGCGCGCCACGGGGAGCTGTTTTTT. Translating gives CSARDGGARHGELFF.

This sequence joins TRBV7-9 and TRBJ2-7; D ambiguous. CDR3 size: 15 residues. The germline V gene encodes CDR1 SEHNR and CDR2 FQNEAQ (reference sequence). Trimming removed 5 bases at V and 2 bases at J, with 16 bases between. The CDR3 sequence is CASSAGQDLTYEQYF. The CDR3 bases are TGTGCCAGCAGCGCAGGCCAGGATTTAACCTACGAGCAGTACTTC.

This clonotype was seen many times. This chain connects TRBV6-6 to TRBJ2-2; TRBD2 agrees at 8 bases. This CDR3 is 12 amino acids long. The germline V gene encodes CDR1 MNHNY and CDR2 SVGAGI (reference sequence). CDR3 DNA sequence: TGTGTCGGGGGGGGGGACACCGGGGAGCTGTTTTTT. The encoded protein is CVGGGDTGELFF.

At least ten counts were recorded for this clonotype. The genes are TRBV5-1 and TRBJ2-1, with 9 bases matching TRBD2. V lost 4 bases to trimming and J lost 4 bases; unmatched junction nucleotides: 3. The germline gives CDR1 SGHRS, CDR2 YFSETQ. The CDR3 is 14 amino acids. For the CDR3, the DNA is TGCGCCAGCAGCCCGACTAGCGGATACAATGAGCAGTTCTTC. Residues: CASSPTSGYNEQFF. Combining the CDR3 with reference TRBV5-1 and TRBJ2-1 gives the whole variable domain KAGVTQTPRYLIKTRGQQVTLSCSPISGHRSVSWYQQTPGQGLQFLFEYFSETQRNKGNFPGRFSGRQFSNSRSEMNVSTLELGDSALYLCASSPTSGYNEQFFGPGTRLTVL.

This clonotype showed up many times. The chain couples TRBV7-2 to TRBJ1-3; 7 bases are a match to TRBD1. CDR3 length equals 13 residues. The V gene end was trimmed by 8 bases and the J gene end by 4 bases; junction bases not matched to a gene: 5. The germline CDR1 and CDR2 sequences are SGHTA and FQGNSA. As DNA, the CDR3 is TGTGCCAGCTCACAGGGGCCCGGAAACACCATATATTTT. This translates into CASSQGPGNTIYF.

Here the CDR3 reads CASSLQGLGSYTF. The CDR3 DNA is TGTGCCAGCAGCTTACAGGGGTTGGGAAGCTACACCTTC. The chain couples TRBV11-2 to TRBJ1-2; possible D gene TRBD1, 6 bases. The V end lost 2 bases, the J end lost 9 bases, and 13 bases lay between the germline ends. This CDR3 spans 13 amino acids. Germline CDR1 SGHAT, CDR2 FQNNGV.

This clonotype was detected ten times or more. The V call is TRBV4-2, the J call TRBJ2-3; 10 bases are shared with TRBD2. The CDR3 runs to 16 residues. V shed 1 base and J 1 base; nucleotides not matched to a gene: 2. Germline values: CDR1 LGHNA, CDR2 YNFKEQ. The CDR3 spells CASSQALAGGTDTQYF. As DNA, the CDR3 is TGTGCCAGCAGCCAAGCTCTAGCGGGGGGCACAGATACGCAGTATTTT.

This clonotype was counted at least ten times. V and J are TRBV14 and TRBJ2-5, with D possibly being TRBD1 or TRBD2 (5 bases each). The CDR3 length is 17 residues. Trimming stripped 1 base from V and 4 bases from J, with 19 bases between. Germline loops: CDR1 SGHDN, CDR2 FVKESK. The CDR3 is CASSQVVGAGRRETQYF. The CDR3 coding sequence is TGTGCCAGCAGCCAAGTTGTCGGGGCTGGACGACGAGAGACCCAGTACTTC.

This clonotype was picked up many times. The chain links TRBV12-3 or TRBV12-4 to TRBJ2-1; TRBD2 matches 7 bases. CDR3 length: 15 residues. The ends lost 6 bases at V and 6 bases at J; junction bases unmatched: 11. Here the CDR3 reads CASRNRDYNPNEQFF. CDR3 DNA: TGTGCCAGCAGGAACCGGGACTATAACCCCAATGAGCAGTTCTTC.

This clonotype was recorded at least ten times. This rearrangement joins TRBV29-1 to TRBJ2-3; D gene unclear. Germline V CDR1 and CDR2: SQVTM, ANQGSEA. Deletions cut 4 bases from V and 4 bases from J, with 15 bases between. This CDR3 spans 14 amino acids. The CDR3 nucleotides read TGCAGCGTTGTGGTGGCCACCGGACCAGATACGCAGTATTTT. Translated, it gives CSVVVATGPDTQYF.

This clonotype showed up just a few times. The chain is built from TRBV28 and TRBJ2-7; D possibly corresponds to TRBD1 (5 bases). The CDR3 extends over 15 amino acids. Germline V lookup: CDR1 MDHEN, CDR2 SYDVKM. The germline V and J ends were trimmed by 1 base and 2 bases, with 12 bases remaining between them. The CDR3 sequence: CASSLLMAGTYEQYF. The CDR3 coding sequence is TGTGCCAGCAGTTTATTAATGGCAGGGACCTACGAGCAGTACTTC.

Ten or more counts support this clonotype. V gene TRBV7-2 combines with J gene TRBJ2-7, with TRBD1 matching 10 bases. With 3 bases clipped from V and 4 bases from J, the junction kept 6 bases outside the gene matches. CDR3 size: 15 residues. Germline V gene lookup returns CDR1 SGHTA and CDR2 FQGNSA. For the CDR3, the DNA is TGTGCCAGCAGCTTGGGACAGGGGTTCATGTACGAGCAGTACTTC. It codes for CASSLGQGFMYEQYF.

The chain is built from TRBV7-9 and TRBJ2-1, with 7 bases matching TRBD1. The CDR3 is 15 amino acids. V was clipped by 1 base and J by 7 bases; unmatched bases: 7. Germline CDR1 reads SEHNR; CDR2 reads FQNEAQ (reference sequence). The CDR3 DNA sequence: TGTGCCAGCAGCTTAGGAGGGGGCCCGAGGAATGAGCAGTTCTTC. This codes for CASSLGGGPRNEQFF. Together with reference TRBV7-9 and TRBJ2-1, the CDR3 gives the full variable domain: DTGVSQNPRHKITKRGQNVTFRCDPISEHNRLYWYRQTLGQGPEFLTYFQNEAQLEKSRLLSDRFSAERPKGSFSTLEIQRTEQGDSAMYLCASSLGGGPRNEQFFGPGTRLTVL.

This clonotype was seen ten or more times. V and J are TRBV28 and TRBJ2-5; 14 bases are shared with TRBD2. Germline V gene lookup returns CDR1 MDHEN and CDR2 SYDVKM. This CDR3 is 16 amino acids long. Trimming at V came to 7 bases and at J to 5 bases, leaving 9 bases not matched to a gene. The CDR3 region is CASNPGLAGEFETQYF. The CDR3 nucleotides read TGTGCCAGCAACCCGGGACTAGCGGGAGAGTTTGAGACCCAGTACTTC.

The sample holds many counts of this clonotype. In DNA form, the CDR3 reads TGTGCCAGCAGCTGGGACAGGGCAACTAATGAAAAACTGTTTTTT. This codes for CASSWDRATNEKLFF. The chain uses TRBV7-8 and TRBJ1-4, with 9 bases matching TRBD1. The length of the CDR3 is 15 residues. J lost 0 bases, V lost 4 bases, and 0 bases had no gene match. Germline CDR1 SGHVS, CDR2 FQNEAQ.

Concerning this clonotype itself: A much larger clone differs by one base, so this may be a read error. The conserved closing phenylalanine or tryptophan is absent in this CDR3, likely reflecting a read error. The chain couples TRBV20-1 to TRBJ2-7; 13 nucleotides match TRBD2. The germline V gene encodes CDR1 DFQATT and CDR2 SNEGSKA (reference sequence). The CDR3 length is 15 residues. V lost 6 bases to trimming and J lost 4 bases; unmatched junction nucleotides: 9. The CDR3 sequence is CSAWTSGGYLYEQYL. The CDR3 coding sequence is TGCAGTGCCTGGACTAGCGGGGGTTACCTTTACGAGCAGTACCTC.

In this sample, this clonotype turned up a few times. The rearrangement uses TRBV6-1 and TRBJ1-6, with D possibly matching TRBD1 (5 bases). V lost 5 bases and J lost 9, with 11 bases in between. The germline V gene encodes CDR1 MNHNS and CDR2 SASEGT. The CDR3 runs to 13 residues. This CDR3 is CASSQLTVSPLHF. The CDR3 nucleotides read TGTGCCAGCAGTCAACTGACAGTTTCACCCCTCCACTTT.